The 19 T cell receptor beta chains below all came from one sample that was sequenced in a study of graft-versus-host responses after intestinal transplantation. These receptors have no known antigen. The assay was immunoSEQ multiplex PCR, and TCRdb's table has in-frame clones only and misses some. The table records 80,000 to 95,000 clones, about 85% of them present only once. The sequences come from unstimulated CD4+ T cells sorted from spleen or lymph node cells, collected before transplant. The source of these receptors is a human donor who was the organ donor for an intestinal transplant.

The J gene is TRBJ2-7, the V gene TRBV30, with unresolved D. V shed 0 bases and J shed 5 bases, with 5 bases lying between them. Germline CDR1 and CDR2: GTSNPN and SVGIG (reference sequence). The CDR3 is 11 residues long. CDR3 loop: CAWSVLNEQYF. In nucleotides, the CDR3 is TGTGCCTGGAGTGTACTCAACGAGCAGTACTTC.

The rearrangement links TRBV7-2 to TRBJ2-3, with 7 bases that match TRBD1. Germline assignment: CDR1 SGHTA and CDR2 FQGNSA. The CDR3 has 16 amino acids. V trimming: 5 bases; J trimming: 1 base; junction bases outside the gene matches: 9. CDR3 coding DNA: TGTGCCAGCAGCACCCGACAGGGCCCCCGCACAGATACGCAGTATTTT. It encodes CASSTRQGPRTDTQYF.

This clone has just a few counts. CDR3 sequence reads: CASSYSMGRGYTF. CDR3 nucleotides: TGTGCCAGCAGTTACTCGATGGGGCGGGGCTACACCTTC. This chain joins TRBV6-5 and TRBJ1-2; weak D call: TRBD1 (5 bases). V was clipped by 0 bases and J by 8 bases, with 10 bases between them. Germline V gene lookup returns CDR1 MNHEY and CDR2 SVGAGI. CDR3 length: 13 amino acids.

The chain has TRBV19 and TRBJ1-4; a weak D match, TRBD1 (6 bases). This CDR3 has 14 residues. V lost 5 bases and J 6 bases, leaving 13 bases between the germline ends. CDR1 and CDR2 (germline): LNHDA, SQIVND (reference sequence). CDR3 sequence reads: CASSLAGAYEKLFF. CDR3 bases: TGTGCCAGTAGTTTAGCAGGGGCATATGAAAAACTGTTTTTT.

This clone was observed once. V and J are TRBV5-6 and TRBJ2-6; 16 positions agree with TRBD2. CDR3 length: 19 residues. Germline-derived CDR1 and CDR2 are SGHDT and YYEEEE. Trimming at V came to 3 bases and at J to 0 bases, leaving 3 bases not matched to a gene. The CDR3 protein is CASSSGLAGGPSGANVLTF. CDR3 DNA sequence: TGTGCCAGCAGCTCGGGACTAGCGGGGGGGCCCTCTGGGGCCAACGTCCTGACTTTC.

CDR3 sequence reads: CASSDRQGTRGTEAFF. The CDR3 DNA reads as TGTGCCAGCAGTGACCGACAGGGTACCAGAGGAACTGAAGCTTTCTTT. This sequence joins TRBV6-1 and TRBJ1-1; 7 bases agree with TRBD1. V was clipped by 3 bases and J by 5 bases; unmatched bases: 12. Germline CDR1 reads MNHNS; CDR2 reads SASEGT. This CDR3 spans 16 amino acids.

This chain joins TRBV6-4 and TRBJ2-3, with D possibly TRBD2 on 6 matching bases. V dropped 4 bases and J dropped 2 bases, with 10 bases sitting between them. CDR3 size: 14 residues. From germline, CDR1 is MRHNA and CDR2 SNTAGT. The CDR3 loop is CASSAPDYTDTQYF. The CDR3 DNA is TGTGCCAGCAGTGCCCCGGACTACACAGATACGCAGTATTTT.

The chain joins TRBV28 to TRBJ1-5; the match to TRBD1 covers 8 bases. CDR3 length equals 15 residues. In germline, CDR1 is MDHEN, CDR2 SYDVKM. The trim removed 4 bases at V and 6 bases at J, leaving 8 bases unmatched. CDR3: CASSSEQGVFQPQHF. CDR3 in DNA: TGTGCCAGCAGTTCAGAACAGGGGGTCTTTCAGCCCCAGCATTTT.

The table lists this clone with a count of one. The genes are TRBV19 and TRBJ2-2; 7 nucleotides line up with TRBD2. Germline CDR1 reads LNHDA; CDR2 reads SQIVND (reference sequence). The CDR3 runs to 14 residues. V dropped 0 bases and J dropped 7; count of bases not matched to a gene: 2. This CDR3 reads CASSIERGFGELFF. The CDR3 DNA sequence: TGTGCCAGTAGTATAGAGCGGGGGTTCGGGGAGCTGTTTTTT.

The rearrangement joins TRBV20-1 to TRBJ2-3; D is unresolved. CDR3 length equals 11 residues. V was pared by 7 bases and J by 1 base, with 6 bases between. Germline CDR1 is DFQATT and CDR2 is SNEGSKA (reference sequence). In DNA, the CDR3 is TGCAGTGGCTCGGGCACAGATACGCAGTATTTT. Encoded protein: CSGSGTDTQYF.

A single count supports this clone. The J gene is TRBJ2-5, the V gene TRBV11-2; the D gene is possibly TRBD1 (6 bases). Germline assignment: CDR1 SGHAT and CDR2 FQNNGV. The CDR3 is made up of 15 amino acids. V dropped 5 bases and J dropped 5 bases, with 18 bases sitting between them. CDR3 region: CASSPSLGAGETQYF. In DNA, the CDR3 is TGTGCCAGCAGCCCTTCATTGGGGGCAGGGGAGACCCAGTACTTC.

This chain uses TRBV7-8 with TRBJ2-1; 7 nucleotides align to TRBD2. Trimming cost V 2 bases and J 2 bases; bases outside gene matches: 9. This CDR3 comprises 17 residues. Germline values: CDR1 SGHVS, CDR2 FQNEAQ. The CDR3 is CASSLWPGTTPYNEQFF. The DNA for the CDR3 is TGTGCCAGCAGCTTATGGCCCGGGACTACCCCCTACAATGAGCAGTTCTTC.

This rearrangement joins TRBV6-6 to TRBJ1-3; 7 nucleotides line up with TRBD1. Germline V CDR1 and CDR2: MNHNY, SVGAGI (reference sequence). The CDR3 is made up of 15 amino acids. Trimming took 2 bases from V and 4 from J; bases not matched to a gene: 5. CDR3 in DNA: TGTGCCAGCAGTTACGACAGGGTCGAAGGAAACACCATATATTTT. This gives the protein CASSYDRVEGNTIYF.

The chain employs TRBV18 and TRBJ2-3; D is perhaps TRBD2 (5 bases). V was pared by 3 bases and J by 1 base, with 8 bases between. In germline, CDR1 is KGHSH, CDR2 LQKENI. There are 14 residues in the CDR3. The CDR3 DNA follows: TGTGCCAGCTCACCCCTGGGAGGCACAGATACGCAGTATTTT. It encodes CASSPLGGTDTQYF.

In nucleotides, the CDR3 is TGCGCCAGCAGCCAAGAACCCGGGACTCCGAACATTCAGTACTTC. It specifies CASSQEPGTPNIQYF. V gene TRBV4-1 combines with J gene TRBJ2-4; TRBD2 might be the D (6 bases). V was trimmed by 0 bases and J by 7 bases, leaving 13 bases between them. This CDR3 is 15 amino acids long. Per germline, CDR1 MGHRA and CDR2 YSYEKL.

This chain uses TRBV25-1 with TRBJ1-2; 10 bases fit TRBD1. Germline lookup yields CDR1 MGHDK and CDR2 SYGVNS. After removal of 3 bases from V and 4 bases from J, the junction contained 8 bases not matched to a gene. The CDR3 contains 16 residues. The CDR3 sequence: CASSEHRDRGLYGYTF. CDR3 nucleotides: TGTGCCAGCAGTGAGCACCGGGACAGGGGTCTCTATGGCTACACCTTC.

The gene calls are TRBV6-5 and TRBJ2-2, with 8 bases that match TRBD1. The germline V gene encodes CDR1 MNHEY and CDR2 SVGAGI. CDR3 length: 15 residues. The J segment lost 5 bases and the V segment lost 7 bases, leaving 9 bases of the junction unmatched. CDR3 in DNA: TGTGCCAGCAAGATTACAGGGGGAAGTACCGGGGAGCTGTTTTTT. This sequence encodes CASKITGGSTGELFF.

This rearrangement joins TRBV18 to TRBJ1-2; TRBD1 agrees at 7 bases. Germline CDR1 KGHSH, CDR2 LQKENI. The CDR3 is made up of 14 amino acids. Trimming cost V 6 bases and J 0 bases; bases outside gene matches: 4. The CDR3 is CASSRDSSNYGYTF. The CDR3, as DNA: TGTGCCAGCTCGCGGGACAGTTCTAACTATGGCTACACCTTC.

Of note for this clone: Other DNA sequences within the sample encode an identical CDR3. The rearrangement links TRBV18 to TRBJ2-3; a possible D gene is TRBD1 (6 bases). Per the germline V gene, CDR1 is KGHSH and CDR2 is LQKENI. V was pared by 3 bases and J by 0 bases, with 7 bases between. The CDR3 spans 14 residues. The CDR3 bases are TGTGCCAGCTCACCGGACAGTAGCACAGATACGCAGTATTTT. It is translated as CASSPDSSTDTQYF.